This is a list of T cell receptor beta chains from one sample in a study of T-cell reconstitution after alpha-beta-depleted transplantation in children. TCRdb re-called the PCR reads with MiXCR, one entry per CDR3 protein. The repertoire holds roughly 200,000 distinct CDR3 sequences, with approximately 10% as singletons. The input for sequencing was PBMCs, taken before TCRalphabeta/CD19-depleted stem cell transplant. The source of these receptors is a child under two years old with acute myeloid leukemia, due to receive a stem cell transplant. The CDR3 runs from the conserved cysteine through the conserved F or W. Each record gives: CDR3 length, V gene, D gene, J gene, clone size, CDR3 protein, CDR3 DNA. D genes are given only for firm matches. Clone size is stated in some rows and not others, as once, few, many or a class when expanded.

CDR3 length: 14; V gene: TRBV29-1; D gene: NA; J gene: TRBJ1-2; clone size: many; CDR3 protein: CSVEGEGVVRGYTF; CDR3 DNA: TGCAGCGTTGAAGGAGAAGGGGTGGTTCGTGGCTACACCTTC
CDR3 length: 11; V gene: TRBV20-1; D gene: NA; J gene: TRBJ2-5; clone size: many; CDR3 protein: CSVTTGETQYF; CDR3 DNA: TGCAGTGTTACAACGGGGGAGACCCAGTACTTC
CDR3 length: 13; V gene: TRBV12-3/TRBV12-4; D gene: NA; J gene: TRBJ1-5; clone size: many; CDR3 protein: CASRSTGNQPQHF; CDR3 DNA: TGTGCCAGCAGATCTACAGGGAATCAGCCCCAGCATTTT
CDR3 length: 16; V gene: TRBV28; D gene: TRBD2; J gene: TRBJ2-2; clone size: few; CDR3 protein: CASSKTYAGGSGELFF; CDR3 DNA: TGTGCCAGCAGCAAAACCTACGCGGGAGGGTCCGGGGAGCTGTTTTTT
CDR3 length: 15; V gene: TRBV18; D gene: NA; J gene: TRBJ2-3; clone size: few; CDR3 protein: CASSPRISDTDTQYF; CDR3 DNA: TGTGCCAGCTCACCAAGGATTTCGGACACAGATACGCAGTATTTT
CDR3 length: 15; V gene: TRBV10-3; D gene: TRBD1; J gene: TRBJ2-7; clone size: many; CDR3 protein: CAIGQGSFTSYEQYF; CDR3 DNA: TGTGCCATCGGACAGGGGAGTTTTACCTCCTACGAGCAGTACTTC
CDR3 length: 17; V gene: TRBV6-1; D gene: NA; J gene: TRBJ2-3; clone size: NA; CDR3 protein: CASSVVIGGMSPDTQYF; CDR3 DNA: TGTGCCAGCAGTGTCGTTATTGGCGGGATGTCCCCAGATACGCAGTATTTT
CDR3 length: 14; V gene: TRBV2; D gene: NA; J gene: TRBJ1-5; clone size: many; CDR3 protein: CASSFREGDQPQHF; CDR3 DNA: TGTGCCAGCAGTTTCAGGGAAGGCGATCAGCCCCAGCATTTT
CDR3 length: 17; V gene: TRBV4-1; D gene: TRBD2; J gene: TRBJ2-3; clone size: many; CDR3 protein: CASSPAPSGRGTDTQYF; CDR3 DNA: TGCGCCAGCAGCCCGGCCCCTAGCGGGAGAGGCACAGATACGCAGTATTTT
CDR3 length: 12; V gene: TRBV7-8; D gene: NA; J gene: TRBJ2-1; clone size: many; CDR3 protein: CASSAGPNEQFF; CDR3 DNA: TGTGCCAGCAGCGCGGGGCCCAATGAGCAGTTCTTC
CDR3 length: 13; V gene: TRBV5-1; D gene: NA; J gene: TRBJ2-7; clone size: many; CDR3 protein: CASSLSIAYEQYF; CDR3 DNA: TGCGCCAGCAGCTTGAGCATCGCCTACGAGCAGTACTTC
CDR3 length: 18; V gene: TRBV5-1; D gene: TRBD1; J gene: TRBJ1-1; clone size: many; CDR3 protein: CASRPLFRGQQKDTEAFF; CDR3 DNA: TGCGCCAGCAGACCTCTCTTCAGGGGGCAGCAGAAGGACACTGAAGCTTTCTTT
CDR3 length: 13; V gene: TRBV2; D gene: NA; J gene: TRBJ1-1; clone size: many; CDR3 protein: CASKEEGQTEAFF; CDR3 DNA: TGTGCCAGCAAGGAAGAGGGCCAGACTGAAGCTTTCTTT
CDR3 length: 16; V gene: TRBV4-3; D gene: TRBD2; J gene: TRBJ2-2; clone size: many; CDR3 protein: CASSLGTSGIPGELFF; CDR3 DNA: TGCGCCAGCAGCCTAGGGACTAGCGGGATCCCCGGGGAGCTGTTTTTT
CDR3 length: 13; V gene: TRBV7-9; D gene: NA; J gene: TRBJ2-5; clone size: many; CDR3 protein: CASSLTVAGTQYF; CDR3 DNA: TGTGCCAGCAGCTTGACAGTTGCCGGGACCCAGTACTTC
CDR3 length: 14; V gene: TRBV7-2; D gene: NA; J gene: TRBJ2-3; clone size: many; CDR3 protein: CASSLDRGTDTQYF; CDR3 DNA: TGTGCCAGCAGCTTAGACAGGGGCACAGATACGCAGTATTTT
CDR3 length: 16; V gene: TRBV7-2; D gene: TRBD1; J gene: TRBJ2-3; clone size: many; CDR3 protein: CASSLVGGQGRDTQYF; CDR3 DNA: TGTGCCAGCAGCTTAGTGGGCGGACAGGGGAGAGATACGCAGTATTTT
CDR3 length: 18; V gene: TRBV20-1; D gene: TRBD2; J gene: TRBJ2-1; clone size: many; CDR3 protein: CSARALRSSGSSYNEQFF; CDR3 DNA: TGCAGTGCTAGGGCCCTTAGGAGTAGCGGGAGCTCCTACAATGAGCAGTTCTTC
CDR3 length: 15; V gene: TRBV6-5; D gene: NA; J gene: TRBJ2-3; clone size: many; CDR3 protein: CASSYLGPVGGTQYF; CDR3 DNA: TGTGCCAGCAGTTACCTCGGACCTGTTGGCGGTACGCAGTATTTT
CDR3 length: 14; V gene: TRBV28; D gene: TRBD2; J gene: TRBJ2-2; clone size: NA; CDR3 protein: CASKRGGSTGELFF; CDR3 DNA: TGTGCCAGCAAGCGCGGGGGTTCCACCGGGGAGCTGTTTTTT
CDR3 length: 17; V gene: TRBV21-1; D gene: NA; J gene: TRBJ2-2; clone size: many; CDR3 protein: CASSQHTPGQYTGELFF; CDR3 DNA: TGTGCCAGCAGCCAACACACACCGGGACAGTACACCGGGGAGCTGTTTTTT
CDR3 length: 13; V gene: TRBV4-2; D gene: NA; J gene: TRBJ2-1; clone size: few; CDR3 protein: CASSPGQGGEQFF; CDR3 DNA: TGTGCCAGCAGCCCAGGGCAGGGTGGTGAGCAGTTCTTC
CDR3 length: 14; V gene: TRBV20-1; D gene: NA; J gene: TRBJ1-2; clone size: few; CDR3 protein: CSAAGTPYSYGYTF; CDR3 DNA: TGCAGTGCTGCTGGGACCCCCTATAGCTATGGCTACACCTTC
CDR3 length: 14; V gene: TRBV29-1; D gene: TRBD1; J gene: TRBJ1-1; clone size: many; CDR3 protein: CSGLSTGEGTEAFF; CDR3 DNA: TGCAGCGGACTATCGACAGGGGAGGGGACTGAAGCTTTCTTT
CDR3 length: 18; V gene: TRBV11-2; D gene: TRBD1; J gene: TRBJ2-6; clone size: few; CDR3 protein: CASSFLPGQGLGANVLTF; CDR3 DNA: TGTGCCAGCAGTTTTCTGCCGGGACAGGGACTTGGGGCCAACGTCCTGACTTTC
CDR3 length: 13; V gene: TRBV10-3; D gene: NA; J gene: TRBJ2-3; clone size: NA; CDR3 protein: CAITPRGTDTQYF; CDR3 DNA: TGTGCCATCACCCCACGCGGCACAGATACGCAGTATTTT
CDR3 length: 14; V gene: TRBV12-3/TRBV12-4; D gene: NA; J gene: TRBJ1-4; clone size: many; CDR3 protein: CASSRHGDNEKLFF; CDR3 DNA: TGTGCCAGCAGCCGACACGGTGATAATGAAAAACTGTTTTTT
CDR3 length: 14; V gene: TRBV18; D gene: TRBD1; J gene: TRBJ1-2; clone size: many; CDR3 protein: CASSADRPQSGYTF; CDR3 DNA: TGTGCCAGCTCAGCGGACAGGCCACAGAGTGGCTACACCTTC
CDR3 length: 14; V gene: TRBV27; D gene: NA; J gene: TRBJ1-6; clone size: many; CDR3 protein: CASSPDSPNSPLHF; CDR3 DNA: TGTGCCAGCAGTCCCGACAGCCCCAATTCACCCCTCCACTTT
CDR3 length: 13; V gene: TRBV29-1; D gene: TRBD2; J gene: TRBJ2-4; clone size: many; CDR3 protein: CSVEAGGPARRYF; CDR3 DNA: TGCAGCGTCGAAGCGGGAGGGCCTGCTCGACGGTACTTC
CDR3 length: 11; V gene: TRBV5-1; D gene: NA; J gene: TRBJ2-1; clone size: many; CDR3 protein: CASSLDNEQFF; CDR3 DNA: TGTGCCAGCAGCCTCGACAATGAGCAGTTCTTC
CDR3 length: 14; V gene: TRBV12-3/TRBV12-4; D gene: TRBD1; J gene: TRBJ1-2; clone size: many; CDR3 protein: CASSLVTGGNGYTF; CDR3 DNA: TGTGCCAGCAGTTTGGTCACAGGGGGCAATGGCTACACCTTC
CDR3 length: 16; V gene: TRBV3-1; D gene: TRBD1; J gene: TRBJ1-6; clone size: many; CDR3 protein: CASSHGQGGSFLTLHF; CDR3 DNA: TGTGCCAGCAGCCATGGACAGGGCGGGAGTTTTTTGACCCTCCACTTT
CDR3 length: 15; V gene: TRBV18; D gene: NA; J gene: TRBJ1-1; clone size: few; CDR3 protein: CASSIATGMNTEAFF; CDR3 DNA: TGTGCCAGCTCAATCGCCACAGGAATGAACACTGAAGCTTTCTTT
CDR3 length: 14; V gene: TRBV12-3/TRBV12-4; D gene: NA; J gene: TRBJ1-5; clone size: many; CDR3 protein: CASSLDQGFQPQHF; CDR3 DNA: TGTGCCAGCAGTTTAGACCAGGGTTTTCAGCCCCAGCATTTT
CDR3 length: 15; V gene: TRBV7-2; D gene: NA; J gene: TRBJ2-2; clone size: many; CDR3 protein: CASSSGPVATGELFF; CDR3 DNA: TGTGCCAGCAGCTCCGGCCCCGTCGCGACCGGGGAGCTGTTTTTT
CDR3 length: 14; V gene: TRBV20-1; D gene: TRBD1; J gene: TRBJ1-2; clone size: many; CDR3 protein: CSVKDRARDYGYTF; CDR3 DNA: TGCAGTGTTAAGGACAGGGCGAGGGACTATGGCTACACCTTC
CDR3 length: 11; V gene: TRBV5-6; D gene: NA; J gene: TRBJ2-4; clone size: few; CDR3 protein: CASSLGDNENF; CDR3 DNA: TGTGCCAGCAGCTTAGGAGACAATGAGAACTTC
CDR3 length: 14; V gene: TRBV6-5; D gene: NA; J gene: TRBJ1-6; clone size: few; CDR3 protein: CASRGSGGNSPLHF; CDR3 DNA: TGTGCCAGCCGAGGATCTGGGGGAAATTCACCCCTCCACTTT
CDR3 length: 12; V gene: TRBV6-1; D gene: NA; J gene: TRBJ2-1; clone size: NA; CDR3 protein: CASRTGRGEQFF; CDR3 DNA: TGTGCCAGCAGAACAGGGCGTGGTGAGCAGTTCTTC
CDR3 length: 14; V gene: TRBV10-3; D gene: TRBD2; J gene: TRBJ2-7; clone size: NA; CDR3 protein: CAISEASGSYEQYF; CDR3 DNA: TGTGCCATCAGTGAGGCTAGCGGATCCTACGAGCAGTACTTC
CDR3 length: 12; V gene: TRBV20-1; D gene: TRBD1; J gene: TRBJ2-7; clone size: many; CDR3 protein: CSARAGGYEQYF; CDR3 DNA: TGCAGTGCTAGAGCAGGGGGCTACGAGCAGTACTTC
CDR3 length: 14; V gene: TRBV5-1; D gene: NA; J gene: TRBJ2-3; clone size: many; CDR3 protein: CASSFGQRTDTQYF; CDR3 DNA: TGCGCCAGCAGCTTCGGACAGCGCACAGATACGCAGTATTTT
CDR3 length: 15; V gene: TRBV11-2; D gene: NA; J gene: TRBJ2-1; clone size: many; CDR3 protein: CASSSVFGAYNEQFF; CDR3 DNA: TGTGCCAGCAGCTCAGTATTCGGGGCCTACAATGAGCAGTTCTTC
CDR3 length: 14; V gene: TRBV18; D gene: NA; J gene: TRBJ1-2; clone size: NA; CDR3 protein: CASSPQDQGYGYTF; CDR3 DNA: TGTGCCAGCTCACCACAAGACCAGGGGTATGGCTACACCTTC
CDR3 length: 14; V gene: TRBV12-3/TRBV12-4; D gene: TRBD2; J gene: TRBJ2-3; clone size: many; CDR3 protein: CASSLGMAGGLQYF; CDR3 DNA: TGTGCCAGCAGTCTTGGGATGGCGGGGGGGTTGCAGTATTTT
CDR3 length: 15; V gene: TRBV10-3; D gene: TRBD1; J gene: TRBJ2-5; clone size: many; CDR3 protein: CAISGDSYPQETQYF; CDR3 DNA: TGTGCCATCAGTGGGGACAGTTATCCACAAGAGACCCAGTACTTC
CDR3 length: 13; V gene: TRBV10-3; D gene: NA; J gene: TRBJ2-7; clone size: many; CDR3 protein: CAITSSASYEQYF; CDR3 DNA: TGTGCCATCACGTCTTCCGCTTCCTACGAGCAGTACTTC
CDR3 length: 14; V gene: TRBV5-1; D gene: TRBD1; J gene: TRBJ2-2; clone size: many; CDR3 protein: CASSFGTDIGELFF; CDR3 DNA: TGCGCCAGCAGCTTCGGGACAGACATAGGGGAGCTGTTTTTT
CDR3 length: 11; V gene: TRBV7-2; D gene: NA; J gene: TRBJ2-2; clone size: many; CDR3 protein: CASRAGVQLFF; CDR3 DNA: TGTGCCAGCAGGGCAGGGGTTCAGCTGTTTTTT
CDR3 length: 15; V gene: TRBV6-2/TRBV6-3; D gene: TRBD2; J gene: TRBJ2-5; clone size: NA; CDR3 protein: CASSYWEGDQETQYF; CDR3 DNA: TGTGCCAGCAGTTACTGGGAGGGAGACCAAGAGACCCAGTACTTC